These 8 T cell receptor beta chains were sequenced from one sample in a study of cytomegalovirus exposure and HLA in healthy donors. This PCR relied on a set of 60 Vbeta primers and 13 Jbeta primers. Profiling relied on immunoSEQ multiplex PCR, and the TCRdb table lists in-frame clones only, not all of them. The sample has approximately 120,000 clones; 60% to 75% are singletons. Sequences were obtained from PBMCs. These receptors were taken from a woman aged 45-65 years in good health and CMV-seropositive.

With regard to this clone: Compared with germline, one end of the junction differs, possibly owing to a read error. The chain carries TRBV7-9 and TRBJ1-2, with D unclear. The CDR3 loop spans 14 amino acids. Per the germline V gene, CDR1 is SEHNR and CDR2 is FQNEAQ (reference sequence). As DNA, the CDR3 is TGTTCCAGCAGCGACCCAACAGAGGGTGGGGGCTACACCTTC. Its translation is CSSSDPTEGGGYTF.

The rearrangement uses TRBV30 and TRBJ1-4; a weak D match, TRBD1 (5 bases). The CDR3 spans 15 residues. CDR1 is GTSNPN and CDR2 is SVGIG in the germline V gene (reference sequence). V was shortened by 0 bases and J by 4 bases, with 12 bases between the two germline ends. The CDR3 nucleotides are TGTGCCTGGAGTGTATTGGGACTGATTAATGAAAAACTGTTTTTT. Residues: CAWSVLGLINEKLFF.

The CDR3 is CASNDRGGQPQHF. For the CDR3, the DNA is TGTGCCAGTAACGACAGGGGTGGTCAGCCCCAGCATTTT. This chain links TRBV19 with TRBJ1-5, with 8 bases lining up with TRBD1. In germline, CDR1 is LNHDA, CDR2 SQIVND (reference sequence). V trimming: 7 bases; J trimming: 6 bases; junction bases outside the gene matches: 5. This CDR3 is built from 13 residues.

The chain has TRBV25-1 and TRBJ2-7, with 10 bases matching TRBD1. With V trimmed by 5 bases and J by 5 bases, 3 bases remained unmatched. Germline CDR1 and CDR2: MGHDK and SYGVNS. This CDR3 region has 13 residues. The CDR3 nucleotides are TGTGCCAGCAGTCGACAGGGGGCCCACGAGCAGTACTTC. It translates to CASSRQGAHEQYF.

The CDR3 nucleotides are TGTGCCAGCAGTCGCGCGGGAGGAGTTACCTACGAGCAGTACTTC. Protein product: CASSRAGGVTYEQYF. This chain uses TRBV5-5 with TRBJ2-7, with 8 bases identical to TRBD2. V gave up 5 bases and J gave up 2 bases; unmatched junction bases: 9. Germline assignment: CDR1 SGHKS and CDR2 YYEKEE (reference sequence). This CDR3 contains 15 residues. Supplemented by reference TRBV5-5 and TRBJ2-7, the full variable domain reads DAGVTQSPTHLIKTRGQQVTLRCSPISGHKSVSWYQQVLGQGPQFIFQYYEKEERGRGNFPDRFSARQFPNYSSELNVNALLLGDSALYLCASSRAGGVTYEQYFGPGTRLTVT.

This chain links TRBV18 with TRBJ1-1; D remains unclear. Germline V gene sequence: CDR1 KGHSH, CDR2 LQKENI. V gave up 3 bases and J gave up 1 base, with 6 bases separating them. The CDR3 is made up of 13 amino acids. The CDR3 protein is CASSPAENTEAFF. CDR3 bases: TGTGCCAGCTCACCGGCAGAGAACACTGAAGCTTTCTTT.

The V call is TRBV4-2, the J call TRBJ2-1; 8 nucleotides line up with TRBD1. After removal of 0 bases from V and 7 bases from J, the junction contained 8 bases not matched to a gene. The CDR3 loop spans 16 amino acids. Germline lookup yields CDR1 LGHNA and CDR2 YNFKEQ. CDR3 region: CASSQDLQDRVNEQFF. CDR3 DNA sequence: TGTGCCAGCAGCCAAGATCTCCAGGACAGGGTGAATGAGCAGTTCTTC.

This chain links TRBV5-1 with TRBJ2-1; 8 bases map to TRBD2. This CDR3 region has 16 residues. J gave up 7 bases and V 0 bases, and 9 bases lay outside the gene matches. Germline lookup yields CDR1 SGHRS and CDR2 YFSETQ. The CDR3 bases are TGCGCCAGCAGCTTGGGTGGGGCGGGGGGCCGAAATGAGCAGTTCTTC. The encoded protein is CASSLGGAGGRNEQFF.